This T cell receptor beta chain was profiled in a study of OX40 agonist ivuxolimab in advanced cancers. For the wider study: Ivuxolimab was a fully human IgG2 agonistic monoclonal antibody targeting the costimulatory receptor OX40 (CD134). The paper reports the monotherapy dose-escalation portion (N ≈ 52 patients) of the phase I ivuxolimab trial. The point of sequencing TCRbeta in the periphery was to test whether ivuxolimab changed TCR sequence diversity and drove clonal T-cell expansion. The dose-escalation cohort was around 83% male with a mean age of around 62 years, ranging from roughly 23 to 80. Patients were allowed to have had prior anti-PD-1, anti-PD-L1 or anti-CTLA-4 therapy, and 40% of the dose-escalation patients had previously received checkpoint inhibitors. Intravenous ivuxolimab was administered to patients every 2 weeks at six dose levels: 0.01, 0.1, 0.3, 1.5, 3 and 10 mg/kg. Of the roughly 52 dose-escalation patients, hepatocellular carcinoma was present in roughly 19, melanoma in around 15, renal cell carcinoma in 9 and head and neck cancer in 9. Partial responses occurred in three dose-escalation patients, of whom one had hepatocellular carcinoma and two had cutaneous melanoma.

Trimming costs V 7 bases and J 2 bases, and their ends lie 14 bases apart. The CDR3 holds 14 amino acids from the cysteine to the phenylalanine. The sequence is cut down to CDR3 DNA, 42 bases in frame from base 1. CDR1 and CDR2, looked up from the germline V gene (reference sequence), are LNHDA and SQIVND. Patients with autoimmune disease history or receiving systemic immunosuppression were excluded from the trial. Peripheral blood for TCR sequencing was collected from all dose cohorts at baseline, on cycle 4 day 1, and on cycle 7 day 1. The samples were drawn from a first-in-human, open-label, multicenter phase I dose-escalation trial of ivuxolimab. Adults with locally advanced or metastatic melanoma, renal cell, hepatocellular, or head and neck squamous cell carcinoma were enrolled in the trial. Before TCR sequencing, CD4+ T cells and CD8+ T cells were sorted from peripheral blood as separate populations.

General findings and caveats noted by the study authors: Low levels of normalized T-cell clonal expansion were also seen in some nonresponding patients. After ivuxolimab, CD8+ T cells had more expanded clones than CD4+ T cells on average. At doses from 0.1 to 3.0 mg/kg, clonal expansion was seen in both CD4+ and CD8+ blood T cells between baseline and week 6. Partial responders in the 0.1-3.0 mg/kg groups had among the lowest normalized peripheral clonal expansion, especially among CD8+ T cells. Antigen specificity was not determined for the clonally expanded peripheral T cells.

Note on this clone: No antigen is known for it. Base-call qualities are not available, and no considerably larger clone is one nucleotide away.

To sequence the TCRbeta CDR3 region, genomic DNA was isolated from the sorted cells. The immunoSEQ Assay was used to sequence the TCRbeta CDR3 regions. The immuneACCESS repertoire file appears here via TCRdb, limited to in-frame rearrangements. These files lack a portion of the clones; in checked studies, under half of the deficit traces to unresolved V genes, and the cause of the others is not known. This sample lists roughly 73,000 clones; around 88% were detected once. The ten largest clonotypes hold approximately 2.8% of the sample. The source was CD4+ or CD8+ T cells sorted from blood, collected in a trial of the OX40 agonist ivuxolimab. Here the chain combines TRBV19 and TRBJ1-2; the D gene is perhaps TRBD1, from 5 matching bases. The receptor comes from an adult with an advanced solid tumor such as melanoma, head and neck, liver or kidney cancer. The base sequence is TGTGCCAGTACCCTGGGTCGGGGGAACTATGGCTACACCTTC. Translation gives CASTLGRGNYGYTF.